The TCR beta chain described here comes from a study of blood T cell repertoires in COVID-19. The CDR3 has 14 amino acids. V was trimmed by 3 bases and J by 10 bases, leaving 16 bases between them. The V gene's germline CDR1 is SGHRS and CDR2 YFSETQ. The assay was immunoSEQ multiplex PCR, and TCRdb's table has in-frame clones only and misses some. The sample holds just under 350,000 clones, about 88% seen once. V usage is TRBV5-1 and J usage is TRBJ1-4; tentatively, D is TRBD1 (5 bases). The sample consisted of peripheral blood. This clonotype was obtained from a woman aged 70-85 years with COVID-19, enrolled during active disease. The CDR3 reads CASSYGGSSGKLFF. In DNA form, the CDR3 reads TGCGCCAGCAGCTATGGGGGGTCGTCGGGAAAACTGTTTTTT.